These 30 T cell receptor beta chains were sequenced from one sample in a study of early T cells in non-severe SARS-CoV-2 infection. TCRdb called the 5' RACE reads again in MiXCR, with one record for every CDR3 protein. The repertoire holds 75,000 to 100,000 distinct CDR3 sequences, with roughly 15% as singletons. Material for sequencing was whole blood. The receptors here all came from an adult who was a healthcare worker with PCR-confirmed SARS-CoV-2 infection or an uninfected control (not recorded which).

This chain's CDR3 is CASSQDYPGRGYTF. CDR3 sequence (DNA): TGTGCCAGCAGCCAAGATTATCCCGGTCGGGGCTACACCTTC. The rearrangement joins TRBV3-1 to TRBJ1-2; D is undetermined. Trimming removed 0 bases at V and 8 bases at J, with 13 bases between. Germline-derived CDR1 and CDR2 are LGHDT and YNNKEL (reference sequence). The CDR3 length is 14 residues. The variable domain in full, completed from reference TRBV3-1 and TRBJ1-2, reads DTAVSQTPKYLVTQMGNDKSIKCEQNLGHDTMYWYKQDSKKFLKIMFSYNNKELIINETVPNRFSPKSPDKAHLNLHINSLELGDSAVYFCASSQDYPGRGYTFGSGTRLTVV.

This clonotype showed up just a few times. V gene TRBV25-1 combines with J gene TRBJ1-5, with 7 bases identical to TRBD1. With 2 bases clipped from V and 4 bases from J, the junction kept 8 bases outside the gene matches. Germline CDR1 MGHDK, CDR2 SYGVNS. The CDR3 totals 16 residues. CDR3 in amino acids: CASSEQKGQTNQPQHF. In nucleotides, the CDR3 is TGTGCCAGCAGTGAACAGAAGGGACAGACTAATCAGCCCCAGCATTTT.

There are a few counts of this clonotype. The chain joins TRBV5-6 to TRBJ2-1, with 8 nucleotides matching TRBD2. The V and J ends lost 4 bases and 10 bases, in that order; junction bases with no gene match: 13. From germline, CDR1 is SGHDT and CDR2 YYEEEE. The CDR3 runs 15 residues. Written as DNA, the CDR3 is TGTGCCAGCAGCGGGACCGGGACTAGAACAACAGAGCAGTTCTTC. Translation: CASSGTGTRTTEQFF.

This clonotype has a handful of counts. The chain has TRBV13 and TRBJ1-1; D not resolved. Trimming stripped 5 bases from V and 1 base from J, with 14 bases between. Per germline, CDR1 PRHDT and CDR2 FYEKMQ (reference sequence). This CDR3 spans 15 amino acids. CDR3 region: CASSRTVMRNTEAFF. CDR3 DNA: TGTGCCAGCAGCCGCACGGTTATGCGGAACACTGAAGCTTTCTTT.

This clonotype was detected a few times. This chain links TRBV6-2 or TRBV6-3 with TRBJ2-1; D is unclear. V gave up 1 base and J gave up 4 bases, with 5 bases separating them. There are 13 residues in the CDR3. CDR1 is MNHEY, CDR2 SVGEGT, per germline. CDR3 nucleotide sequence: TGTGCCAGCAGTTACTTGAGGTACAATGAGCAGTTCTTC. Its translation: CASSYLRYNEQFF.

This clonotype was picked up a small number of times. The genes are TRBV20-1 and TRBJ2-7, with 14 positions matching TRBD2. Germline V gene data show CDR1 as DFQATT and CDR2 as SNEGSKA (reference sequence). V dropped 6 bases and J dropped 2; count of bases not matched to a gene: 3. This CDR3 region has 14 residues. This CDR3 reads CSAVTSGRAYEQYF. The CDR3 DNA reads as TGCAGTGCCGTGACTAGCGGGAGGGCCTACGAGCAGTACTTC.

The chain couples TRBV7-2 to TRBJ2-1; D remains unclear. The CDR3 is made up of 12 amino acids. Germline V gene data show CDR1 as SGHTA and CDR2 as FQGNSA. The ends were cut back, 0 bases at V and 10 bases at J, with 7 bases in the middle. This CDR3 reads CASSLAGREQFF. The CDR3 coding sequence is TGTGCCAGCAGCTTAGCGGGCCGGGAGCAGTTCTTC. Full variable domain (outside the CDR3, taken from reference TRBV7-2 and TRBJ2-1): GAGVSQSPSNKVTEKGKDVELRCDPISGHTALYWYRQSLGQGLEFLIYFQGNSAPDKSGLPSDRFSAERTGGSVSTLTIQRTQQEDSAVYLCASSLAGREQFFGPGTRLTVL.

This clonotype was recorded many times. V usage is TRBV7-9 and J usage is TRBJ2-5; D gene ambiguous. Germline assignment: CDR1 SEHNR and CDR2 FQNEAQ (reference sequence). V gave up 0 bases and J gave up 4 bases, with 0 bases separating them. The CDR3 is made up of 11 amino acids. The CDR3 region has the DNA TGTGCCAGCAGCTTAGCAGAGACCCAGTACTTC. This codes for CASSLAETQYF.

This clonotype was counted between two and nine times. The rearrangement uses TRBV18 and TRBJ2-6, with D unresolved. Trimming shortened V by 6 bases and J by 2 bases, and 11 bases separated the two germline ends. The CDR3 covers 15 residues. Germline V gene sequence: CDR1 KGHSH, CDR2 LQKENI. The CDR3 protein is CASSLNRAGANVLTF. CDR3 sequence (DNA): TGTGCCAGCTCGCTAAACAGAGCTGGGGCCAACGTCCTGACTTTC.

This clonotype was seen repeatedly, ten times or more. The rearrangement links TRBV19 to TRBJ2-2; 8 bases map to TRBD1. CDR1 is LNHDA, CDR2 SQIVND, per germline (reference sequence). V dropped 7 bases and J dropped 1; count of bases not matched to a gene: 5. CDR3 length: 15 residues. CDR3 sequence reads: CASKETGVNTGELFF. The CDR3 nucleotides read TGTGCCAGTAAGGAGACAGGGGTGAACACCGGGGAGCTGTTTTTT.

The chain has TRBV5-6 and TRBJ2-3; D not certain. Germline-derived CDR1 and CDR2 are SGHDT and YYEEEE. The V gene lost 4 bases and the J gene lost 6 bases, with 15 bases spanning the gap. This CDR3 is 14 amino acids long. This chain's CDR3 is CASSGGNFLDTQYF. Here the CDR3 DNA reads TGTGCCAGCAGCGGCGGAAACTTTTTGGATACGCAGTATTTT.

This clonotype was seen a few times. The chain has TRBV6-1 and TRBJ2-4, with 13 bases matching TRBD2. CDR3 length: 17 residues. The germline CDR1 and CDR2 sequences are MNHNS and SASEGT. J was trimmed by 0 bases and V by 6 bases; bases with no gene match: 5. CDR3 protein: CASSGLAGEIAKNIQYF. CDR3 coding DNA: TGTGCCAGCAGCGGACTAGCGGGGGAGATAGCCAAAAACATTCAGTACTTC.

J is TRBJ2-7 and V is TRBV5-1; 7 bases match TRBD1. The germline V gene encodes CDR1 SGHRS and CDR2 YFSETQ. The junction had 10 bases not matched to a gene; V was cut back by 4 bases and J by 3 bases. The CDR3 is made up of 15 amino acids. DNA of the CDR3: TGCGCCAGCAGCCCCTTCAGGGGGAAAGTCTACGAGCAGTACTTC. It is translated as CASSPFRGKVYEQYF.

This chain links TRBV29-1 with TRBJ2-1; TRBD1 agrees at 9 bases. Germline CDR1 SQVTM, CDR2 ANQGSEA. The CDR3 extends over 10 amino acids. The ends lost 7 bases at V and 10 bases at J; junction bases unmatched: 2. Here the CDR3 DNA reads TGCAGCGCAACAGGGGGCGAGCAGTTCTTC. It is translated as CSATGGEQFF.

J is TRBJ1-2 and V is TRBV28; D ambiguous. The germline V gene has CDR1 MDHEN and CDR2 SYDVKM. Trimming took 6 bases from V and 4 from J, leaving 3 bases between them. The CDR3 spans 10 residues. The CDR3 DNA follows: TGTGCCAGCAGGGGCTATGGCTACACCTTC. Translated: CASRGYGYTF.

The chain carries TRBV10-1 and TRBJ2-5; no firm D call. V dropped 4 bases and J dropped 5 bases, with 11 bases sitting between them. The germline CDR1 and CDR2 sequences are WNHNN and SYGVQD (reference sequence). This CDR3 is 13 amino acids long. CDR3 bases: TGCGCCAGCAGTGTCCAACTGTCGGAGACCCAGTACTTC. Its translation is CASSVQLSETQYF.

The chain couples TRBV25-1 to TRBJ1-3; no firm D call. The germline V gene encodes CDR1 MGHDK and CDR2 SYGVNS. V was clipped by 8 bases and J by 8 bases, with 10 bases between them. CDR3 length: 11 amino acids. CDR3 protein: CASSRRDTIYF. The CDR3 DNA is TGTGCCAGCTCCCGTAGAGACACCATATATTTT.

This clonotype was recorded a few times. V usage is TRBV20-1 and J usage is TRBJ1-1; maybe TRBD1 (5 bases). V dropped 2 bases and J dropped 1 base, with 14 bases sitting between them. This CDR3 has 15 amino acids. In germline, CDR1 is DFQATT, CDR2 SNEGSKA (reference sequence). CDR3 sequence (DNA): TGCAGTGCTAGAAACGGGGCCCGCACGAACACTGAAGCTTTCTTT. Protein sequence: CSARNGARTNTEAFF.

This clonotype occurred a few times. The rearrangement joins TRBV29-1 to TRBJ2-1; 8 bases map to TRBD2. V lost 3 bases and J lost 7; bases outside the gene matches: 8. CDR1 and CDR2 from the germline V gene are SQVTM and ANQGSEA. The CDR3 sequence is 14 residues long. The CDR3 region has the DNA TGCAGCGTTGATTCCAGGTCTAGCGGGAATGAGCAGTTCTTC. It is translated as CSVDSRSSGNEQFF.

This clonotype was counted a few times. The rearrangement uses TRBV20-1 and TRBJ1-1; D perhaps matches TRBD1 (5 bases). CDR1 and CDR2 from the germline V gene are DFQATT and SNEGSKA (reference sequence). Trimming cost V 3 bases and J 5 bases, with 13 bases left between them. CDR3 length: 13 residues. The CDR3 loop reads CSASKGRGTEAFF. CDR3 coding DNA: TGCAGTGCTAGTAAGGGTAGGGGTACTGAAGCTTTCTTT.

There are a few counts of this clonotype. The chain links TRBV4-2 to TRBJ2-1, with 8 bases identical to TRBD2. The CDR3 has 14 amino acids. Germline V gene sequence: CDR1 LGHNA, CDR2 YNFKEQ. J was trimmed by 8 bases and V by 3 bases; bases with no gene match: 6. The CDR3, as DNA: TGTGCCAGCAGCCAGGGACTAGAAACGGATGAGCAGTTCTTC. It encodes CASSQGLETDEQFF.

This rearrangement joins TRBV7-9 to TRBJ2-5; D remains ambiguous. Germline CDR1 is SEHNR and CDR2 is FQNEAQ (reference sequence). This CDR3 region has 12 residues. Trimming pared 5 bases from V and 4 bases from J, leaving 8 bases between. The CDR3 region is CASSEASETQYF. The CDR3 bases are TGTGCCAGCAGCGAAGCGTCAGAGACCCAGTACTTC.

The chain is built from TRBV27 and TRBJ2-7; D might be TRBD1 (5 bases). V lost 3 bases and J lost 1, with 10 bases in between. This CDR3 is built from 14 residues. Germline V gene data show CDR1 as MNHEY and CDR2 as SMNVEV (reference sequence). DNA of the CDR3: TGTGCCAGCAGTTTTCTAGGGGAATCCTACGAGCAGTACTTC. It codes for CASSFLGESYEQYF.

The gene calls are TRBV20-1 and TRBJ2-1, with D unclear. CDR1 DFQATT and CDR2 SNEGSKA come from the germline V gene (reference sequence). CDR3 length equals 12 residues. V gave up 3 bases and J gave up 3 bases, with 6 bases separating them. DNA for the CDR3: TGCAGTGCTAGTGGTCACTACAATGAGCAGTTCTTC. Encoded protein: CSASGHYNEQFF.

This clonotype occurred a few times. The chain recombines TRBV12-3 or TRBV12-4 with TRBJ2-7; 7 bases are shared with TRBD1. The CDR3 has 13 amino acids. Trimming at V came to 6 bases and at J to 5 bases, leaving 7 bases not matched to a gene. The CDR3 is CASRRTGNHEQYF. CDR3 DNA sequence: TGTGCCAGCAGGCGGACAGGTAACCACGAGCAGTACTTC.

This clonotype showed up just once. The chain joins TRBV20-1 to TRBJ2-5; maybe TRBD2 (6 bases). CDR3 length equals 14 residues. V dropped 0 bases and J dropped 5 bases, with 13 bases sitting between them. Looked up from germline, CDR1 is DFQATT and CDR2 is SNEGSKA (reference sequence). The CDR3: CSARDAGNGETQYF. The CDR3 DNA sequence: TGCAGTGCTAGAGATGCGGGGAACGGGGAGACCCAGTACTTC.

V usage is TRBV6-2 or TRBV6-3 and J usage is TRBJ2-1; tentatively, D is TRBD1 (6 bases). This CDR3 spans 12 amino acids. Germline V gene lookup returns CDR1 MNHEY and CDR2 SVGEGT. Deletions cut 5 bases from V and 10 bases from J, with 12 bases between. The CDR3 loop is CASSQGLGEQFF. The CDR3 DNA sequence: TGTGCCAGCAGTCAGGGGCTGGGGGAGCAGTTCTTC.

The chain carries TRBV5-1 and TRBJ2-3, with 11 nucleotides matching TRBD2. The V segment lost 0 bases and the J segment 5 bases; nucleotides outside the gene matches: 5. The CDR3 has 16 amino acids. The germline gives CDR1 SGHRS, CDR2 YFSETQ. CDR3 region: CASSLGLAGLGDTQYF. CDR3 coding DNA: TGCGCCAGCAGCTTGGGACTAGCGGGACTCGGAGATACGCAGTATTTT.

The chain carries TRBV4-1 and TRBJ2-7; TRBD2 matches at 7 bases. The CDR3 runs to 15 residues. The V gene's germline CDR1 is MGHRA and CDR2 YSYEKL. J gave up 1 base and V 2 bases, and 5 bases lay outside the gene matches. CDR3 amino acids: CASSQLLALSYEQYF. DNA for the CDR3: TGCGCCAGCAGCCAATTACTAGCGCTTTCCTACGAGCAGTACTTC.

The V and J genes are TRBV4-2 and TRBJ2-1; 10 nucleotides line up with TRBD1. V trimming: 0 bases; J trimming: 7 bases; junction bases outside the gene matches: 6. The CDR3 has 16 residues. CDR1 LGHNA and CDR2 YNFKEQ come from the germline V gene. DNA of the CDR3: TGTGCCAGCAGCCAAGATCAGACAGGGGGCCGTAATGAGCAGTTCTTC. It translates to CASSQDQTGGRNEQFF.